A single sample gave rise to the 32 T cell receptor beta chains below, sequenced in a study of graft-versus-host responses after intestinal transplantation. No antigen has been assigned to these receptors. Measured with immunoSEQ multiplex PCR; TCRdb has only the in-frame clones, and not every one. The data hold approximately 76,000 clones, with over 75% observed a single time. The specimen comprised unstimulated CD4+ T cells sorted from spleen or lymph node cells, sampled before transplant. The receptors were gathered from a human donor who was the organ donor for an intestinal transplant.

The gene calls are TRBV4-2 and TRBJ1-1; tentative D call: TRBD1 (5 bases). Germline CDR1 LGHNA, CDR2 YNFKEQ. The CDR3 totals 17 residues. The germline V and J ends were trimmed by 1 base and 0 bases, with 15 bases remaining between them. CDR3 loop: CASSQAYRNTMNTEAFF. The DNA of the CDR3 is TGTGCCAGCAGCCAAGCCTACAGGAATACAATGAACACTGAAGCTTTCTTT.

V and J are TRBV19 and TRBJ1-2; D is unclear. Germline loops: CDR1 LNHDA, CDR2 SQIVND (reference sequence). This CDR3 has 12 residues. Trimming removed 5 bases at V and 4 bases at J, with 8 bases between. The CDR3 bases are TGTGCCAGTAGTGGCACCTCCTATGGCTACACCTTC. It specifies CASSGTSYGYTF.

CDR3: CASLPRGYGYTF. The CDR3 bases are TGTGCCAGTTTACCCAGGGGCTATGGCTACACCTTC. The gene calls are TRBV28 and TRBJ1-2, with TRBD1 as a possible D gene (6 bases). The ends were cut back, 9 bases at V and 4 bases at J, with 12 bases in the middle. The V gene's germline CDR1 is MDHEN and CDR2 SYDVKM. This CDR3 comprises 12 residues.

This sequence joins TRBV7-2 and TRBJ2-5, with D possibly being TRBD2 (5 bases). Trimming took 2 bases from V and 1 from J, leaving 11 bases between them. CDR3 size: 15 residues. Germline-derived CDR1 and CDR2 are SGHTA and FQGNSA. CDR3 nucleotides: TGTGCCAGCAGCTTATTAGCTAGCATCCAAGAGACCCAGTACTTC. This codes for CASSLLASIQETQYF.

This clone was seen just once. CDR3 DNA sequence: TGTGCCAGTAGGACGGGACAGGGTAGGGGCAATCAGCCCCAGCATTTT. Its translation: CASRTGQGRGNQPQHF. The gene calls are TRBV19 and TRBJ1-5, with 9 nucleotides matching TRBD1. The CDR3 sequence is 16 residues long. The V gene end was trimmed by 6 bases and the J gene end by 2 bases; junction bases not matched to a gene: 8. Germline CDR1 is LNHDA and CDR2 is SQIVND (reference sequence). Full variable domain (remainder filled in from reference TRBV19 and TRBJ1-5): DGGITQSPKYLFRKEGQNVTLSCEQNLNHDAMYWYRQDPGQGLRLIYYSQIVNDFQKGDIAEGYSVSREKKESFPLTVTSAQKNPTAFYLCASRTGQGRGNQPQHFGDGTRLSIL.

The V and J genes are TRBV6-6 and TRBJ1-6; D is undetermined. The germline V gene has CDR1 MNHNY and CDR2 SVGAGI (reference sequence). This CDR3 is built from 13 residues. V lost 6 bases to trimming and J lost 6 bases, with 9 bases between them. CDR3 coding DNA: TGTGCCAGCAGCCCCAACATTAATTCACCCCTCCACTTT. The encoded protein is CASSPNINSPLHF.

This clone appeared a few times. The chain is built from TRBV28 and TRBJ1-2, with D possibly being TRBD1 (6 bases). Trimming left V 6 bases short and J 5 bases short, with 13 bases between. The germline V gene encodes CDR1 MDHEN and CDR2 SYDVKM. The CDR3 is 13 amino acids. CDR3 sequence reads: CASSPDSPYGYTF. CDR3 DNA sequence: TGTGCCAGCAGCCCGGACAGCCCATATGGCTACACCTTC.

This clone is classed as medium-sized. This CDR3 is CATSAPGQGDGYTF. CDR3 DNA sequence: TGTGCCACCAGCGCGCCGGGACAAGGAGATGGCTACACCTTC. The V call is TRBV15, the J call TRBJ1-2; D might be TRBD1 (6 bases). V gave up 5 bases and J gave up 6 bases, with 16 bases separating them. CDR3 length: 14 residues. Germline lookup yields CDR1 LNHNV and CDR2 YYDKDF (reference sequence).

In its sample, this clone was seen once. The chain is built from TRBV10-3 and TRBJ1-5; D call uncertain. Deletions cut 2 bases from V and 5 bases from J, with 7 bases between. Germline CDR1 reads ENHRY; CDR2 reads SYGVKD. The CDR3 runs to 13 residues. CDR3: CAISEAGYQPQHF. DNA of the CDR3: TGTGCCATCAGTGAGGCGGGGTATCAGCCCCAGCATTTT.

This clone was seen a handful of times. V is TRBV5-8 and J is TRBJ2-1; D might be TRBD2 (6 bases). V gave up 4 bases and J gave up 10 bases, with 9 bases separating them. CDR1 is SGHTS, CDR2 YDEGEE, per germline. The CDR3 is 11 amino acids. In DNA form, the CDR3 reads TGTGCCAGCAGCCGGGAGACGGAGCAGTTCTTC. It is translated as CASSRETEQFF.

The J gene is TRBJ2-4, the V gene TRBV6-5; 8 nucleotides align to TRBD1. This CDR3 region has 16 residues. V lost 2 bases and J lost 4; bases outside the gene matches: 7. Per the germline V gene, CDR1 is MNHEY and CDR2 is SVGAGI. CDR3 protein: CASSYRTGTTKNIQYF. The CDR3 nucleotides read TGTGCCAGCAGTTACCGGACAGGGACCACAAAAAACATTCAGTACTTC.

J is TRBJ1-1 and V is TRBV19, with TRBD1 as a possible D gene (5 bases). CDR3 size: 16 residues. Trimming removed 4 bases at V and 1 base at J, with 16 bases between. Germline V gene sequence: CDR1 LNHDA, CDR2 SQIVND (reference sequence). The CDR3 DNA reads TGTGCCAGTAGTACAGGGAGGTCGGGTACGAACACTGAAGCTTTCTTT. This translates into CASSTGRSGTNTEAFF.

The gene calls are TRBV5-4 and TRBJ2-7, with TRBD2 matching over 9 bases. The germline gives CDR1 SGHNT, CDR2 YYREEE (reference sequence). CDR3 length: 16 amino acids. V was clipped by 0 bases and J by 4 bases; unmatched bases: 8. The CDR3 reads CASSLDSGLAGYEQYV. The CDR3 nucleotides are TGTGCCAGCAGCTTGGATTCGGGGCTAGCGGGGTACGAGCAGTACGTC.

V and J are TRBV7-3 and TRBJ1-1; tentative D call: TRBD1 (5 bases). The V and J ends lost 1 base and 0 bases respectively, with 9 bases between them. This CDR3 spans 15 amino acids. Germline V gives CDR1 SGHTA, CDR2 FQGTGA. The CDR3 DNA is TGTGCCAGCAGCTTAATGGGGGGGTTGAACACTGAAGCTTTCTTT. This gives the protein CASSLMGGLNTEAFF.

This clone appeared a few times. V gene TRBV14 combines with J gene TRBJ2-7; no clear D gene. V was cut by 0 bases and J by 3 bases, with 9 bases left in between. CDR1 and CDR2 from the germline V gene are SGHDN and FVKESK. The CDR3 extends over 14 amino acids. The CDR3 protein is CASSQDKWGYEQYV. CDR3 DNA sequence: TGTGCCAGCAGCCAAGATAAGTGGGGCTACGAGCAGTACGTC.

This clone showed up just once. The chain combines TRBV7-8 with TRBJ1-5; 12 positions match TRBD1. The CDR3 spans 16 residues. Germline V gene sequence: CDR1 SGHVS, CDR2 FQNEAQ. The junction had 9 bases not matched to a gene; V was cut back by 5 bases and J by 7 bases. The CDR3: CASSAGGTGGGQPQHF. The CDR3 DNA sequence: TGTGCCAGCAGCGCTGGCGGGACAGGGGGCGGGCAGCCCCAGCATTTT.

This clone was detected once. The rearrangement uses TRBV7-8 and TRBJ2-5, with 8 bases that match TRBD1. The CDR3 length is 14 residues. Germline assignment: CDR1 SGHVS and CDR2 FQNEAQ. The J segment lost 3 bases and the V segment lost 5 bases, leaving 5 bases of the junction unmatched. The CDR3 coding sequence is TGTGCCAGCAGCATGACAGGGGCCAAAGAGACCCAGTACTTC. It is translated as CASSMTGAKETQYF.

This chain uses TRBV7-9 with TRBJ2-1, with 10 bases identical to TRBD2. Germline V lookup: CDR1 SEHNR, CDR2 FQNEAQ (reference sequence). The trim removed 2 bases at V and 8 bases at J, leaving 9 bases unmatched. There are 16 residues in the CDR3. This CDR3 is CASSLIAGGSFDEQFF. For the CDR3, the DNA is TGTGCCAGCAGCTTAATAGCGGGGGGAAGCTTCGATGAGCAGTTCTTC.

The chain couples TRBV5-6 to TRBJ1-4; 10 bases match TRBD1. The V and J ends lost 4 bases and 7 bases, in that order; junction bases with no gene match: 4. The CDR3 covers 14 residues. From germline, CDR1 is SGHDT and CDR2 YYEEEE. CDR3 nucleotides: TGTGCCAGCAGCCGGACAGGGGGGACTGAAAAACTGTTTTTT. This gives the protein CASSRTGGTEKLFF.

The V call is TRBV5-4, the J call TRBJ1-1; D is unclear. With 4 bases removed from V and 1 base from J, the gap between germline ends came to 11 bases. This CDR3 is 14 amino acids long. Germline loops: CDR1 SGHNT, CDR2 YYREEE (reference sequence). CDR3 sequence reads: CASSPSGWNTEAFF. The CDR3 nucleotides are TGTGCCAGCAGCCCGAGCGGGTGGAACACTGAAGCTTTCTTT.

In its sample, this clone was seen a few times. This chain connects TRBV28 to TRBJ2-5; TRBD1 is a possible D gene (6 bases). Between the trimmed V and J ends, which lost 6 bases and 6 bases, there was a span of 11 bases. In germline, CDR1 is MDHEN, CDR2 SYDVKM. This CDR3 is built from 12 residues. Here the CDR3 reads CASRQGLKTQYF. Written as DNA, the CDR3 is TGTGCCAGCAGGCAGGGGTTGAAGACCCAGTACTTC.

The genes are TRBV27 and TRBJ1-2, with D perhaps matching TRBD1 (5 bases). The CDR3 has 14 amino acids. The V end was cut by 6 bases, the J end by 4 bases, with 15 bases between. Germline lookup yields CDR1 MNHEY and CDR2 SMNVEV (reference sequence). CDR3 sequence: CASRPGTSVYGYTF. The DNA of the CDR3 is TGTGCCAGCAGACCCGGGACTTCAGTCTATGGCTACACCTTC.

The chain is built from TRBV18 and TRBJ2-5; D perhaps matches TRBD2 (5 bases). V gave up 3 bases and J gave up 7 bases, with 15 bases separating them. Germline V gene sequence: CDR1 KGHSH, CDR2 LQKENI. This CDR3 contains 14 residues. In nucleotides, the CDR3 is TGTGCCAGCTCACCCTCGGGGTCTGAGGGGACCCAGTACTTC. Translated: CASSPSGSEGTQYF.

This chain connects TRBV19 to TRBJ2-1; TRBD2 matches 7 bases. V was pared by 5 bases and J by 4 bases, with 17 bases of the junction left unmatched. The CDR3 loop spans 18 amino acids. Germline CDR1 LNHDA, CDR2 SQIVND (reference sequence). In DNA form, the CDR3 reads TGTGCCAGTAGTCCGACCGCCACGCTAGCGGTGGGATACAATGAGCAGTTCTTC. It encodes CASSPTATLAVGYNEQFF.

V usage is TRBV18 and J usage is TRBJ2-7; 10 bases match TRBD1. Losses at the gene ends were 3 bases for V and 9 bases for J; bases not matched to a gene: 5. The CDR3 runs 13 residues. CDR1 is KGHSH and CDR2 is LQKENI in the germline V gene. Here the CDR3 reads CASSPTGQGSQYV. CDR3 bases: TGTGCCAGCTCACCCACGGGACAGGGGTCGCAGTACGTC.

CDR3 protein: CASRGSSPLHF. In nucleotides, the CDR3 is TGTGCCAGCAGGGGGAGTTCACCCCTCCACTTT. V gene TRBV6-1 combines with J gene TRBJ1-6; D is ambiguous. The CDR3 spans 11 residues. V was trimmed by 6 bases and J by 9 bases, leaving 6 bases between them. CDR1 is MNHNS and CDR2 is SASEGT in the germline V gene.

The J gene is TRBJ2-1, the V gene TRBV19; a possible D gene is TRBD2 (5 bases). There are 15 residues in the CDR3. Trimming left V 8 bases short and J 6 bases short, with 20 bases between. Germline-derived CDR1 and CDR2 are LNHDA and SQIVND (reference sequence). The CDR3 reads CASGDEGTSINEQFF. CDR3 DNA: TGTGCCAGTGGGGATGAGGGCACATCGATCAATGAGCAGTTCTTC.

This clone was observed once. The chain joins TRBV7-9 to TRBJ1-2; possibly TRBD1 for D (5 bases). CDR1 is SEHNR, CDR2 FQNEAQ, per germline (reference sequence). The CDR3 runs 14 residues. V lost 5 bases and J lost 1, with 11 bases in between. In DNA form, the CDR3 reads TGTGCCAGCAGCCTGATGGGACTTAACTATGGCTACACCTTC. This sequence encodes CASSLMGLNYGYTF.

The V and J genes are TRBV6-1 and TRBJ2-2; unclear D gene. The CDR3 covers 14 residues. Trimming stripped 1 base from V and 1 base from J, with 4 bases between. Germline-derived CDR1 and CDR2 are MNHNS and SASEGT. The CDR3: CASSEGQNTGELFF. The CDR3 region has the DNA TGTGCCAGCAGTGAAGGACAGAACACCGGGGAGCTGTTTTTT.

The V gene is TRBV5-4, the J gene TRBJ2-1, with 9 positions matching TRBD2. The CDR3 is 16 amino acids. The V gene's germline CDR1 is SGHNT and CDR2 YYREEE (reference sequence). V was clipped by 2 bases and J by 2 bases; unmatched bases: 5. The CDR3 region has the DNA TGTGCCAGCAGCTTCGGCGGGGGGGTAACCTACAATGAGCAGTTCTTC. It yields the protein CASSFGGGVTYNEQFF.

V is TRBV28 and J is TRBJ1-2; D might be TRBD1 (6 bases). This CDR3 has 14 amino acids. Germline-derived CDR1 and CDR2 are MDHEN and SYDVKM. The V gene lost 6 bases and the J gene lost 6 bases, with 17 bases spanning the gap. The CDR3 spells CASSGYVQGDGYTF. The CDR3 DNA reads TGTGCCAGCAGCGGCTACGTACAGGGAGATGGCTACACCTTC.

This chain connects TRBV19 to TRBJ1-4; perhaps TRBD1 as D (5 bases). The CDR3 spans 15 residues. From germline, CDR1 is LNHDA and CDR2 SQIVND (reference sequence). V was shortened by 5 bases and J by 7 bases, with 17 bases between the two germline ends. DNA for the CDR3: TGTGCCAGTAGTTTCACGACAGCTCGAGGTGAAAAACTGTTTTTT. Protein sequence: CASSFTTARGEKLFF. Full variable domain (rest looked up from reference TRBV19 and TRBJ1-4): DGGITQSPKYLFRKEGQNVTLSCEQNLNHDAMYWYRQDPGQGLRLIYYSQIVNDFQKGDIAEGYSVSREKKESFPLTVTSAQKNPTAFYLCASSFTTARGEKLFFGSGTQLSVL.